These T cell receptor beta chains were read from a single sample in a study of graft-versus-host responses after intestinal transplantation. Here immunoSEQ multiplex PCR was the method, and the copy in TCRdb shows in-frame clones only, minus some. The sample holds about 90,000 clones; approximately 90% are singletons and the top ten take under 0.4%. These receptors have no identified antigens. The sample consisted of unstimulated CD4+ T cells sorted from spleen or lymph node cells, taken before transplant. All receptors derive from a human donor who was the organ donor for an intestinal transplant. The CDR3 runs from the conserved cysteine through the conserved F or W. D genes are given only for firm matches. Where a row states a size, it is once, few, many or the class of an expanded clone; other rows omit it.

TGTGCCAGCAGCTTAGCCGGCAGGTTTCTTGGGGGCTACACCTTC	CASSLAGRFLGGYTF	-	-	TRBJ1-2	TRBV7-6
TGTGCCAGCAGCCAAGATACGGCGGGGGGGCTCAGCACAGATACGCAGTATTTT	CASSQDTAGGLSTDTQYF	-	TRBD2	TRBJ2-3	TRBV4-2
TGTGCCAGTAGTAACCCTTTCCAAAGGGAGATTGTGGTCCATGAGCAGTTCTTC	CASSNPFQREIVVHEQFF	-	-	TRBJ2-1	TRBV19
TGTGCCAGCAGCCAAGAAGCTAGTCTCTACGAGCAGTACTTC	CASSQEASLYEQYF	-	-	TRBJ2-7	TRBV4-2
TGTGCCAGCGGGGCTAGCGGGACTATGGGCGGCACAGATACGCAGTATTTT	CASGASGTMGGTDTQYF	-	TRBD2	TRBJ2-3	TRBV28
TGTGCCAGCTGTAAACAGGGGGCCCCTGGAAACACCATATATTTT	CASCKQGAPGNTIYF	-	TRBD1	TRBJ1-3	TRBV6-5
TGTGCCAGCAGTTTCGAGAATAGCGGGAGGTATACGCAGTATTTT	CASSFENSGRYTQYF	-	TRBD2	TRBJ2-3	TRBV27
TGTGCCAGCAGCTTATGGGCCGGTGGAAACACTGAAGCTTTCTTT	CASSLWAGGNTEAFF	once	-	TRBJ1-1	TRBV7-9
TGTGCCAGCAGCGAAGCGGGGTATTACAATGAGCAGTTCTTC	CASSEAGYYNEQFF	-	TRBD2	TRBJ2-1	TRBV9
TGCGCCAGCAGCCCTGGACAGTCCTACGAGCAGTACTTC	CASSPGQSYEQYF	once	-	TRBJ2-7	TRBV10-2
TGTGCCAGCAGTTATTCGGAACGGGGCTACGAGCAGTACTTC	CASSYSERGYEQYF	-	-	TRBJ2-7	TRBV6-6
TGTGCCAGCAGCTTAGATAGCTCCAATCAGCCCCAGCATTTT	CASSLDSSNQPQHF	-	-	TRBJ1-5	TRBV7-8
TGTGCCAGCAGCACAAAGCGGGAAGGGCAGTTCTTC	CASSTKREGQFF	once	TRBD2	TRBJ2-1	TRBV28
TGTGCCAGCAGCTTAGCGAGGTCAGTTAGCACAGATACGCAGTATTTT	CASSLARSVSTDTQYF	-	-	TRBJ2-3	TRBV7-9
TGTGCCAGCAGCGCAAATAGCGGGAGGGCGGGCGAGCAGTACTTC	CASSANSGRAGEQYF	-	TRBD2	TRBJ2-7	TRBV7-3
TGTGCCAGCAGCTTAGCCGGGGGGGCGAACCCCTACAATGAGCAGTTCTTC	CASSLAGGANPYNEQFF	-	TRBD2	TRBJ2-1	TRBV11-3
TGTGCCAGCAGTTTACTCGACAGGGCCGAAGCTTTCTTT	CASSLLDRAEAFF	-	TRBD1	TRBJ1-1	TRBV28
TGCGCCAGCAGCTTGGACTTGGCGGGAATACCTACGACAGAGCAGTACTTC	CASSLDLAGIPTTEQYF	-	-	TRBJ2-7	TRBV5-1
TGTGCCACCCCCCCCGTAGCGGGGATCTACAATGAGCAGTTCTTC	CATPPVAGIYNEQFF	-	TRBD2	TRBJ2-1	TRBV25-1
TGTGCCAGCAGCTTCCCTGACAGGGAGCAGTACTTC	CASSFPDREQYF	-	-	TRBJ2-7	TRBV7-9
TGTGCCTGGACTAACAGGGGCTACTACGAGCAGTACTTC	CAWTNRGYYEQYF	-	TRBD1	TRBJ2-7	TRBV30
TGTGCCAGCAGCCTTTACAGGGTAGGGGAGACCCAGTACTTC	CASSLYRVGETQYF	once	-	TRBJ2-5	TRBV5-4
TGCGCCAGCAGCTTGGGTCCACCGGGACAGACCTTCTACGAGCAGTACTTC	CASSLGPPGQTFYEQYF	-	TRBD1	TRBJ2-7	TRBV5-1
TGTGCCAGCAGACTTCAGCGGGAGGGCCCGTACGAGCAGTACTTC	CASRLQREGPYEQYF	few	TRBD2	TRBJ2-7	TRBV6-5
TGTGCCAGCTCAGAGGGTTTGCTCTCTGGAAACACCATATATTTT	CASSEGLLSGNTIYF	once	-	TRBJ1-3	TRBV18
TGTGCCATCAGATCAGGGTTCTCGCAGTATTTT	CAIRSGFSQYF	few	-	TRBJ2-3	TRBV10-3
TGTGCCACCAGGGGAGATTCCGTAGTGAACTCCTACAATGAGCAGTTCTTC	CATRGDSVVNSYNEQFF	-	-	TRBJ2-1	TRBV15
TGCGCCAGCAGCTTGGCCGGACAGGAGGGATACTATGGCTACACCTTC	CASSLAGQEGYYGYTF	-	TRBD1	TRBJ1-2	TRBV5-1
TGTGCCAGTAGTATCCGGACAGGGAGAGGGGATGGCTACACCTTC	CASSIRTGRGDGYTF	-	TRBD1	TRBJ1-2	TRBV19
TGTGCCCTCCTAAAATGGGGAGTACGCACAGATACGCAGTATTTT	CALLKWGVRTDTQYF	once	-	TRBJ2-3	TRBV30
TGTGCCAGCAGCGAGGACAGGGGGTACGGCTACACCTTC	CASSEDRGYGYTF	once	TRBD1	TRBJ1-2	TRBV14
TGCGCCAGCCCTCTGCTCAGTCTCGGGGAGCTGTTTTTT	CASPLLSLGELFF	-	-	TRBJ2-2	TRBV10-2
TGTGCCTCACAGACAGGGATCTATGAGCAGTTCTTC	CASQTGIYEQFF	-	TRBD1	TRBJ2-1	TRBV30
TGTGCCAGCAGCTTGGGGAGCTCCTACGAGCAGTACTTC	CASSLGSSYEQYF	-	-	TRBJ2-7	TRBV5-4
TGCGCCAGCAGCTGGGGGACAGGGAGGACTAGCACAGATACGCAGTATTTT	CASSWGTGRTSTDTQYF	-	TRBD1	TRBJ2-3	TRBV5-1
TGCAGCGTTGAAAGACAGGGGATGAGTGGCTACACCTTC	CSVERQGMSGYTF	-	TRBD1	TRBJ1-2	TRBV29-1
TGCAGCGTTGGGACGGGAATGAACACTGAAGCTTTCTTT	CSVGTGMNTEAFF	-	-	TRBJ1-1	TRBV29-1
TGCGCCAGCAGCTTGTATGGGAGCTCCTACGAGCAGTACTTC	CASSLYGSSYEQYF	-	-	TRBJ2-7	TRBV5-1
TGCAGCGTCGACAGGGGCCAGTCGTCGGGGACTGAAGCTTTCTTT	CSVDRGQSSGTEAFF	-	TRBD1	TRBJ1-1	TRBV29-1
TGTGCCAGTAGTCTTCACTCCAGGGGCCCCACTGAAGCTTTCTTT	CASSLHSRGPTEAFF	-	-	TRBJ1-1	TRBV19
TGTGCCAGCTCACCGGACAGGGGTAGCTATGGCTACACCTTC	CASSPDRGSYGYTF	-	TRBD1	TRBJ1-2	TRBV18
TGTGCCAGCAGCGCCAGACAGGGGAACTACGAGCAGTACTTC	CASSARQGNYEQYF	-	TRBD1	TRBJ2-7	TRBV7-2
TGTGCCTGGAGTGTGGTATTCAGGGTGAACACCGGGGAGCTGTTTTTT	CAWSVVFRVNTGELFF	-	-	TRBJ2-2	TRBV30
TGTGCCAGCAGACTGCTGGACTATGGCTACACCTTC	CASRLLDYGYTF	-	-	TRBJ1-2	TRBV2
TGTGCCAGCAGTTACTCTACAGGGAGAAACACTGAAGCTTTCTTT	CASSYSTGRNTEAFF	-	-	TRBJ1-1	TRBV6-6
TGTGCCAGCAGCTTAGAGCTTTCCAGGGCCTCAAGGAAAGAGACCCAGTACTTC	CASSLELSRASRKETQYF	-	-	TRBJ2-5	TRBV7-2
TGCGCCAGCAGCTCTGAGACAGAAGCTAGGACCTTC	CASSSETEARTF	-	-	TRBJ1-2	TRBV5-1
TGTGCCAGCAGTGTGGACAACCAAGAGACCCAGTACTTC	CASSVDNQETQYF	-	-	TRBJ2-5	TRBV2
TGTGCCAGCAGCCAAGCAGGGGCTGGAAACACCATATATTTT	CASSQAGAGNTIYF	-	-	TRBJ1-3	TRBV14
TGTGCCAGCAGGAAGACAGAAATGAACACTGAAGCTTTCTTT	CASRKTEMNTEAFF	-	-	TRBJ1-1	TRBV6-6
TGTGCCAGCAGCTCCGGTCGGGACACTGAAGCTTTCTTT	CASSSGRDTEAFF	-	-	TRBJ1-1	TRBV11-1
TGTGCCAGCAGCTTGACTAGCGGGGGGGTTTACGAGCAGTACTTC	CASSLTSGGVYEQYF	-	TRBD2	TRBJ2-7	TRBV7-2
TGTGCCAGCAGCCCTGAGTATGGCTACACCTTC	CASSPEYGYTF	-	-	TRBJ1-2	TRBV2
TGTGCCAGCAGTGAAGGGGGGGAATTAAATGAGCAGTTCTTC	CASSEGGELNEQFF	-	-	TRBJ2-1	TRBV6-1
TGTGCCAGCAGCGTTACCGGGACTAGCGGGAGAGAAAGGAATGAGCAGTTCTTC	CASSVTGTSGRERNEQFF	-	TRBD2	TRBJ2-1	TRBV11-3
TGTGCCAGCAGCAAAGCCAGGACTAGCGGGGACACAGATACGCAGTATTTT	CASSKARTSGDTDTQYF	-	-	TRBJ2-3	TRBV21-1
TGCGCCAGCAGCTTTGGGGGGGCTGGGACAGATACGCAGTATTTT	CASSFGGAGTDTQYF	-	-	TRBJ2-3	TRBV5-1